The present entry profiles one TCR beta chain with its context. The repertoire was sequenced with immunoSEQ multiplex PCR; TCRdb's copy has only in-frame clones and lacks some. Seen here are 200,000 to 250,000 clones, 84% observed once, and the top ten hold around 1.8%. This CDR3 is 15 amino acids long. Germline-derived CDR1 and CDR2 are SEHNR and FQNEAQ (reference sequence). V gave up 5 bases and J gave up 5 bases, with 18 bases separating them. Participants came from roughly 24 US areas, aged roughly 18 to 89 years. Which cohort a participant joined came from the clinical history participants gave. Donors of Cohort 3 who recovered were those that had two negative PCRs, clearance, or symptom resolution. The data were taken from a study of blood T cell repertoires in COVID-19.

The V gene is TRBV7-9, the J gene TRBJ1-1; D gene unclear. The receptor was isolated from a man between 60 and 70 years old who had recovered from COVID-19. Sequenced sample: PBMCs or T cells enriched from blood (not recorded which). The CDR3 DNA sequence: TGTGCCAGCAGCCCCACACTAGGTGGAAGGACTGAAGCTTTCTTT. Protein: CASSPTLGGRTEAFF.